Below are 23 T cell receptor beta chains sequenced from a single sample in a study of regulatory T cells in long-lasting Graves disease. To make TCR beta libraries, researchers used iRepertoire HTBI primers and Arm-PCR of CDR3 regions. TCRdb fed the multiplex PCR reads into MiXCR, producing one record per CDR3 protein. The table lists about 340,000 distinct CDR3 sequences, 15% to 20% of them singletons. Indicated time point: persistent/refractory GD, antithyroid drugs over 5 years with positive TRAb. The authors made the TCR library using RNA they extracted from PBMCs. Sequencing was performed on peripheral blood mononuclear cells (PBMCs), taken when the disease was refractory, from a patient treated with antithyroid drugs. These receptors were taken from a female donor with Graves disease.

This clonotype was seen a single time. This may arise from a read error, as a much more abundant clone is one base away. The rearrangement uses TRBV7-2 and TRBJ1-4; unclear D gene. Germline lookup yields CDR1 SGHTA and CDR2 FQGNSA. The CDR3 contains 16 residues. The V gene lost 6 bases and the J gene lost 0 bases, with 14 bases spanning the gap. CDR3 in amino acids: CASSHRTVATNEKLFF. In DNA, the CDR3 is TGTGCCAGCAGTCACCGGACGGTTGCAACTAATGAAAAACTGTTTTTT.

The chain is built from TRBV28 and TRBJ1-3; D is possibly TRBD1 (6 bases). The V end was cut by 4 bases, the J end by 4 bases, with 20 bases between. The germline V gene has CDR1 MDHEN and CDR2 SYDVKM. The CDR3 loop spans 17 amino acids. The chain's CDR3 is CASSSNRVEGAGNTIYF. Written as DNA, the CDR3 is TGTGCCAGCAGTTCCAACAGGGTAGAAGGTGCGGGAAACACCATATATTTT. Filled out from reference TRBV28 and TRBJ1-3, the complete variable domain reads DVKVTQSSRYLVKRTGEKVFLECVQDMDHENMFWYRQDPGLGLRLIYFSYDVKMKEKGDIPEGYSVSREKKERFSLILESASTNQTSMYLCASSSNRVEGAGNTIYFGEGSWLTVV.

This clonotype came up a few times. The chain is built from TRBV28 and TRBJ2-7, with D perhaps matching TRBD1 (6 bases). Germline values: CDR1 MDHEN, CDR2 SYDVKM. V was shortened by 4 bases and J by 2 bases, with 12 bases between the two germline ends. The CDR3 extends over 14 amino acids. The CDR3 sequence: CASSSPRGTYEQYF. The DNA of the CDR3 is TGTGCCAGCAGTTCACCCAGGGGAACCTACGAGCAGTACTTC. The full variable domain, with the rest looked up from reference TRBV28 and TRBJ2-7, is DVKVTQSSRYLVKRTGEKVFLECVQDMDHENMFWYRQDPGLGLRLIYFSYDVKMKEKGDIPEGYSVSREKKERFSLILESASTNQTSMYLCASSSPRGTYEQYFGPGTRLTVT.

The chain recombines TRBV19 with TRBJ2-7; 13 bases are a match to TRBD2. The CDR3 is 15 amino acids. The germline gives CDR1 LNHDA, CDR2 SQIVND (reference sequence). V lost 5 bases, J lost 4 bases, and 5 bases stayed unmatched. The CDR3 loop is CASSFGLAGVYEQYF. The CDR3 region has the DNA TGTGCCAGTAGTTTCGGACTAGCGGGAGTGTACGAGCAGTACTTC.

This clonotype was found a few times. The chain uses TRBV3-1 and TRBJ1-1, with TRBD1 as a possible D gene (6 bases). The CDR3 is 13 residues long. Trimming took off 8 bases at V and 6 bases at J, with 16 bases between the two ends. The germline gives CDR1 LGHDT, CDR2 YNNKEL (reference sequence). The CDR3 sequence: CASQPSQGAEAFF. CDR3 nucleotide sequence: TGTGCCAGCCAGCCGTCACAGGGCGCTGAAGCTTTCTTT.

CDR3 residues: CASGLVAGEQYF. The CDR3 DNA reads as TGTGCTAGTGGTTTGGTGGCGGGCGAGCAGTACTTC. The V and J genes are TRBV12-5 and TRBJ2-7; TRBD2 might be the D (5 bases). Trimming left V 0 bases short and J 6 bases short, with 6 bases between. Germline values: CDR1 LGHNT, CDR2 FRNRAP. This CDR3 comprises 12 residues.

This clonotype was seen many times. The V gene is TRBV5-5, the J gene TRBJ2-7, with D perhaps TRBD2 (5 bases). CDR3 length equals 14 residues. CDR1 is SGHKS, CDR2 YYEKEE, per germline (reference sequence). The V and J ends lost 0 bases and 2 bases respectively, with 9 bases between them. The chain's CDR3 is CASSLETGTYEQYF. In DNA, the CDR3 is TGTGCCAGCAGCTTGGAAACGGGGACCTACGAGCAGTACTTC.

This clonotype has just a few counts. The chain has TRBV28 and TRBJ2-2, with a tentative D call TRBD1 (5 bases). V was trimmed by 5 bases and J by 0 bases, leaving 13 bases between them. This CDR3 has 16 amino acids. Germline CDR1 MDHEN, CDR2 SYDVKM. The CDR3, as DNA: TGTGCCAGCAGTCCCACGGACACCCCGAACACCGGGGAGCTGTTTTTT. Translating gives CASSPTDTPNTGELFF.

The chain couples TRBV28 to TRBJ2-2; possibly TRBD2 for D (6 bases). This CDR3 is 17 amino acids long. V lost 5 bases and J 3 bases, leaving 19 bases between the germline ends. Germline V gives CDR1 MDHEN, CDR2 SYDVKM. The CDR3 DNA reads as TGTGCCAGCAGTCAGAACGTGAGGAGGGTGGACACCGGGGAGCTGTTTTTT. Amino acids: CASSQNVRRVDTGELFF. The full variable domain, rest sourced from reference TRBV28 and TRBJ2-2, is DVKVTQSSRYLVKRTGEKVFLECVQDMDHENMFWYRQDPGLGLRLIYFSYDVKMKEKGDIPEGYSVSREKKERFSLILESASTNQTSMYLCASSQNVRRVDTGELFFGEGSRLTVL.

Details on this clonotype: A much bigger clone sits one base away, suggesting this may be a read error. V usage is TRBV6-1 and J usage is TRBJ2-2, with D possibly being TRBD2 (5 bases). The CDR3 is 16 residues long. The germline CDR1 and CDR2 sequences are MNHNS and SASEGT. The CDR3 is CASSESSYANTGELSF. The CDR3 DNA reads as TGTGCCAGCAGTGAATCGAGCTACGCGAACACCGGGGAGCTGTCTTTT.

This clonotype was recorded at least ten times. The chain couples TRBV12-3 or TRBV12-4 to TRBJ1-1; D possibly corresponds to TRBD1 (5 bases). V lost 3 bases, J lost 4 bases, and 15 bases lay in between. This CDR3 region has 15 residues. The CDR3 sequence is CASSFGLGGGTEAFF. In DNA form, the CDR3 reads TGTGCCAGCAGTTTCGGATTGGGGGGAGGCACTGAAGCTTTCTTT.

This clonotype was seen many times. The chain is built from TRBV11-3 and TRBJ2-1; D remains unclear. The V end was cut by 5 bases, the J end by 6 bases, with 14 bases between. Germline loops: CDR1 SGHNT, CDR2 YENEEA. This CDR3 comprises 14 residues. This CDR3 is CASSVRASGNEQFF. The CDR3 bases are TGTGCCAGCAGCGTACGGGCTTCAGGCAATGAGCAGTTCTTC.

Of note for this clonotype: This sequence may be a read error, since a much larger clone differs from it by one base. The V and J genes are TRBV7-3 and TRBJ1-2, with D unclear. Germline V gives CDR1 SGHTA, CDR2 FQGTGA. This CDR3 region has 13 residues. V lost 5 bases, J lost 5 bases, and 12 bases lay in between. Here the CDR3 DNA reads TGTGCCAGCAGCCCCAGGAGTGCTTATGGCTACACCTTC. Protein: CASSPRSAYGYTF.

The sample holds many counts of this clonotype. The V gene is TRBV10-2, the J gene TRBJ1-1; the D is unclear. The germline gives CDR1 WSHSY, CDR2 SAAADI. V shed 2 bases and J shed 0 bases, with 13 bases lying between them. The CDR3 runs 16 residues. CDR3: CASSELNRAMNTEAFF. In DNA, the CDR3 is TGCGCCAGCAGTGAGCTGAACAGAGCTATGAACACTGAAGCTTTCTTT.

This chain connects TRBV20-1 to TRBJ1-6; maybe TRBD1 (5 bases). Trimming took 2 bases from V and 7 from J, leaving 12 bases between them. Germline V gives CDR1 DFQATT, CDR2 SNEGSKA (reference sequence). The CDR3 is made up of 14 amino acids. The CDR3 here is CSARQTGPNSPLHF. The DNA for the CDR3 is TGCAGTGCTAGACAAACAGGACCGAATTCACCCCTCCACTTT.

The sample holds many counts of this clonotype. The chain has TRBV11-3 and TRBJ1-4; 7 positions agree with TRBD1. CDR3 length: 15 amino acids. Germline CDR1 is SGHNT and CDR2 is YENEEA. Trimming removed 3 bases from V and 7 bases from J; junction bases left unmatched: 8. CDR3 in amino acids: CASSLSGQRGEKLFF. The CDR3 DNA is TGTGCCAGCAGCTTGTCGGGACAGCGGGGTGAAAAACTGTTTTTT. The entire variable domain, with the rest obtained from reference TRBV11-3 and TRBJ1-4, is as follows: EAGVVQSPRYKIIEKKQPVAFWCNPISGHNTLYWYLQNLGQGPELLIRYENEEAVDDSQLPKDRFSAERLKGVDSTLKIQPAELGDSAVYLCASSLSGQRGEKLFFGSGTQLSVL.

Only a few counts were recorded for this clonotype. The chain is built from TRBV12-3 or TRBV12-4 and TRBJ2-3; 9 nucleotides align to TRBD1. V was pared by 7 bases and J by 4 bases, with 6 bases of the junction left unmatched. The CDR3 sequence is 14 residues long. CDR3 sequence: CASTHRGLADTQYF. CDR3 in DNA: TGTGCCAGCACCCACAGGGGGCTGGCAGATACGCAGTATTTT.

This chain uses TRBV19 with TRBJ1-2; 9 nucleotides align to TRBD1. Per the germline V gene, CDR1 is LNHDA and CDR2 is SQIVND (reference sequence). The V segment lost 7 bases and the J segment 5 bases; nucleotides outside the gene matches: 2. CDR3 length: 12 amino acids. In nucleotides, the CDR3 is TGTGCCAGTATCGGACAGGGGTATGGCTACACCTTC. Translation gives CASIGQGYGYTF.

This clonotype was seen a handful of times. The V and J genes are TRBV12-3 or TRBV12-4 and TRBJ1-3; no clear D. V lost 3 bases to trimming and J lost 3 bases, with 3 bases between them. The CDR3 extends over 12 amino acids. CDR3 amino acids: CASSFVGNTIYF. CDR3 coding DNA: TGTGCCAGCAGTTTCGTTGGAAACACCATATATTTT.

This clonotype has more than one count but fewer than ten. This chain joins TRBV9 and TRBJ1-4; D perhaps matches TRBD1 (5 bases). Germline CDR1 and CDR2: SGDLS and YYNGEE. Between the trimmed V and J ends, which lost 0 bases and 3 bases, there was a span of 9 bases. This CDR3 is built from 15 residues. The CDR3 is CASSVDGGPNEKLFF. In DNA, the CDR3 is TGTGCCAGCAGCGTAGATGGGGGTCCTAATGAAAAACTGTTTTTT. Drawing the rest from reference TRBV9 and TRBJ1-4, the complete variable domain is DSGVTQTPKHLITATGQRVTLRCSPRSGDLSVYWYQQSLDQGLQFLIQYYNGEERAKGNILERFSAQQFPDLHSELNLSSLELGDSALYFCASSVDGGPNEKLFFGSGTQLSVL.

J is TRBJ2-3 and V is TRBV12-3 or TRBV12-4; D might be TRBD1 or TRBD2, each matching 5 bases. V was cut by 5 bases and J by 2 bases, with 17 bases left in between. This CDR3 region has 16 residues. For the CDR3, the DNA is TGTGCCAGCAGTCCCCACCTAGGTGGGACCACAGATACGCAGTATTTT. Translated, it gives CASSPHLGGTTDTQYF.

The rearrangement links TRBV20-1 to TRBJ2-1, with TRBD2 matching 13 bases. The germline V gene encodes CDR1 DFQATT and CDR2 SNEGSKA (reference sequence). This CDR3 spans 16 amino acids. V lost 6 bases, J lost 4 bases, and 9 bases stayed unmatched. The CDR3 spells CSARTSGSDKYNEQFF. CDR3 bases: TGCAGTGCCCGGACTAGCGGGAGCGATAAGTACAATGAGCAGTTCTTC.

This sequence joins TRBV2 and TRBJ2-2; 10 bases fit TRBD2. The junction had 15 bases not matched to a gene; V was cut back by 6 bases and J by 2 bases. There are 19 residues in the CDR3. Germline assignment: CDR1 SNHLY and CDR2 FYNNEI. The CDR3: CASRDFLFQREGNTGELFF. The CDR3 bases are TGTGCCAGCAGAGACTTTCTTTTCCAGCGGGAGGGTAACACCGGGGAGCTGTTTTTT.